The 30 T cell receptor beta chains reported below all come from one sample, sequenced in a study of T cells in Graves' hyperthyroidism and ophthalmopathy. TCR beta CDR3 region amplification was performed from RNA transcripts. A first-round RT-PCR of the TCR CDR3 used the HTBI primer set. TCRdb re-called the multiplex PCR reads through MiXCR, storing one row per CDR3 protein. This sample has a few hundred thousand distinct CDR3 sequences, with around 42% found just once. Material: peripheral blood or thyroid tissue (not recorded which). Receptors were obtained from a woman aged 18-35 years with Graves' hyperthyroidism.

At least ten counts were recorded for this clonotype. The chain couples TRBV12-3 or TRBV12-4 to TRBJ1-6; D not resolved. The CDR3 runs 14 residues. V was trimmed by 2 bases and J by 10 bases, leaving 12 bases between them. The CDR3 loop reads CASSLLRNRSPLHF. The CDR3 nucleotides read TGTGCCAGCAGTTTACTTCGAAACCGCTCACCCCTCCACTTT.

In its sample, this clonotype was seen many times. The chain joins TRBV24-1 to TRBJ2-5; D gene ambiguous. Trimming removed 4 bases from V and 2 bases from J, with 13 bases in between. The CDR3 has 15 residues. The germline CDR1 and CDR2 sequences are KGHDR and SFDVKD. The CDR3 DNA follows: TGTGCCACCAGTGAGTCCACAGACTTACAAGAGACCCAGTACTTC. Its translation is CATSESTDLQETQYF.

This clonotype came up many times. CDR3 sequence: CASSESPSEGYGYTF. In nucleotides, the CDR3 is TGTGCCAGCAGTGAATCCCCCTCGGAAGGCTATGGCTACACCTTC. The chain links TRBV25-1 to TRBJ1-2; no reliable D call. Germline lookup yields CDR1 MGHDK and CDR2 SYGVNS. The V gene lost 1 base and the J gene lost 4 bases, with 13 bases spanning the gap. The CDR3 loop spans 15 amino acids.

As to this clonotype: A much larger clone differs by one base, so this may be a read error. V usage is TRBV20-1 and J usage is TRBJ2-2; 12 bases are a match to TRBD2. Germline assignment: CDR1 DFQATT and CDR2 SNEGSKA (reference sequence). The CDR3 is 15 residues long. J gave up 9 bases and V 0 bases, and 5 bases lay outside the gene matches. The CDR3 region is CSAREGLAGQWELFF. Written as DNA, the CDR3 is TGCAGTGCTAGAGAGGGACTAGCGGGCCAGTGGGAGCTGTTTTTT.

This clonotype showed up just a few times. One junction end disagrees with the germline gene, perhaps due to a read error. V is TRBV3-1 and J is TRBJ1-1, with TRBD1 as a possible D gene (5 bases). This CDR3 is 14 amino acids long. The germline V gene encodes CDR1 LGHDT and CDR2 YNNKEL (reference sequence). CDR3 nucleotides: TGTGCCAGCAGCCAGCAACCCCGGGACCGTGAAACTTTCTTT. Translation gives CASSQQPRDRETFF.

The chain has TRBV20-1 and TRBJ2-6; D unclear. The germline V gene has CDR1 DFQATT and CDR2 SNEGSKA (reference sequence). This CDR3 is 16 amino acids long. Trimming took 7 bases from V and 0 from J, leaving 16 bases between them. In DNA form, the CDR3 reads TGCAGTGTAATGGGCAGGCGACACTCTGGGGCCAACGTCCTGACTTTC. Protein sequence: CSVMGRRHSGANVLTF.

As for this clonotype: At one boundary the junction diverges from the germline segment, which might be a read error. The CDR3 is CSARIRAGGPEEQHF. The CDR3 region has the DNA TGCAGTGCTAGGATTAGGGCGGGAGGGCCTGAAGAGCAGCACTTC. The rearrangement uses TRBV20-1 and TRBJ2-7; 9 bases match TRBD2. Germline V CDR1 and CDR2: DFQATT, SNEGSKA (reference sequence). The CDR3 contains 15 residues.

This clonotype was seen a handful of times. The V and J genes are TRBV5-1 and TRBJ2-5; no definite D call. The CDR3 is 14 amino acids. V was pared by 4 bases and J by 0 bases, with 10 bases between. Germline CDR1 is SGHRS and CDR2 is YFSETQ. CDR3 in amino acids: CASSASEYQETQYF. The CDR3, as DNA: TGCGCCAGCAGCGCTTCAGAGTACCAAGAGACCCAGTACTTC.

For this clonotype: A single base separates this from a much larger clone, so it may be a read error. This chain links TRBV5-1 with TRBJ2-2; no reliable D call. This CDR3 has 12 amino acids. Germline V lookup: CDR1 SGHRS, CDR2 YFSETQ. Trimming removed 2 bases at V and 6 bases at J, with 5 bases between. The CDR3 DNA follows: TGCGCCAGCAGCTTCCAACCCGGGGAGCTGTTTTTT. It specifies CASSFQPGELFF.

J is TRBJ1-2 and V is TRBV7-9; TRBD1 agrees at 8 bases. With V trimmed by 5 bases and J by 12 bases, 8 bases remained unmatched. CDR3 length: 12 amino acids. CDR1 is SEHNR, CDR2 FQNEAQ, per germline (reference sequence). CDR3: CASSHGQGGNTF. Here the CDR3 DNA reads TGTGCCAGCAGCCACGGACAGGGAGGGAACACCTTC.

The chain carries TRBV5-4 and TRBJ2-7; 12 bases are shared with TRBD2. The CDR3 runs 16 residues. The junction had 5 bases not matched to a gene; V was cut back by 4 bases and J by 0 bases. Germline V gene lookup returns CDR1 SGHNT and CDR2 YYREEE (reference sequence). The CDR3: CASSLGLAGISYEQYF. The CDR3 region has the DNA TGTGCCAGCAGCCTCGGACTAGCGGGAATCTCCTACGAGCAGTACTTC.

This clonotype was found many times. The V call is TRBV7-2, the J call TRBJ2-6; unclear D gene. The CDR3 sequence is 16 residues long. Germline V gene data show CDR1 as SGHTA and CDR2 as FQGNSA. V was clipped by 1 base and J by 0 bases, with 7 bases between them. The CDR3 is CASSLGPVSGANVLTF. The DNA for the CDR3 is TGTGCCAGCAGCTTAGGGCCGGTCTCTGGGGCCAACGTCCTGACTTTC.

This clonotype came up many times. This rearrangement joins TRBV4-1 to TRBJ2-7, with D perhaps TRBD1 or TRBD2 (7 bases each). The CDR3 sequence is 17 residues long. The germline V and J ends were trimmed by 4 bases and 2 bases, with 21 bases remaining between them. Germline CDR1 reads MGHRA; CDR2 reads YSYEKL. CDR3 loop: CASSRPGGRESTYEQYF. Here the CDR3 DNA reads TGCGCCAGCAGCCGGCCAGGGGGGCGGGAGAGCACCTACGAGCAGTACTTC.

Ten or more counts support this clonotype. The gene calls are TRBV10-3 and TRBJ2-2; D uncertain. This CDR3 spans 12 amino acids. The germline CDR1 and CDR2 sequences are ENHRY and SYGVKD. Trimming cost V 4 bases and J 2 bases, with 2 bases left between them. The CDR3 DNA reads TGTGCCATCAGTGGAAACACCGGGGAGCTGTTTTTT. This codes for CAISGNTGELFF.

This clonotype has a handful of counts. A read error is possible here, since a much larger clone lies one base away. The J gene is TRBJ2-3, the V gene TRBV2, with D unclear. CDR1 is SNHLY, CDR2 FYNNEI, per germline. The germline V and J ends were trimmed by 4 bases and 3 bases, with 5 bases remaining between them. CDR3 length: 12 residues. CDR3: CASSGETDTQYF. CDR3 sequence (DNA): TGTGCCAGCAGTGGAGAAACAGATACGCAGTATTTT.

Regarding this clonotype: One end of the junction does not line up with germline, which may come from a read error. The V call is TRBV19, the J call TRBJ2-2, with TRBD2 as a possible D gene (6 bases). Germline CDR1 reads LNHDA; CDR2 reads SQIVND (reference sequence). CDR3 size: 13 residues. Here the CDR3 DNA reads TGTGCCAGTACCGCGGACCGGAGGGATGAGCAGTTTTTT. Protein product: CASTADRRDEQFF.

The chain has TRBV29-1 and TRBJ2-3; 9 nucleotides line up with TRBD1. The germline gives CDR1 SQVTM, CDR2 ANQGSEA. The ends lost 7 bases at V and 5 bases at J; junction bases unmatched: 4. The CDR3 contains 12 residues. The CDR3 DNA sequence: TGCAGCGCCCGACAGGGGGGAGATACGCAGTATTTT. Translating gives CSARQGGDTQYF.

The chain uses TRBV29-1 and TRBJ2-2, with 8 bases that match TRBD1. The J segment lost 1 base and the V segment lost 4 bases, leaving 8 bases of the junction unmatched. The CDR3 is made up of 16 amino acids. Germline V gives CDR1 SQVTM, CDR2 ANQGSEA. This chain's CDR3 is CSVANGTGLNTGELFF. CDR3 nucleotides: TGCAGCGTTGCCAACGGGACAGGCCTGAACACCGGGGAGCTGTTTTTT.

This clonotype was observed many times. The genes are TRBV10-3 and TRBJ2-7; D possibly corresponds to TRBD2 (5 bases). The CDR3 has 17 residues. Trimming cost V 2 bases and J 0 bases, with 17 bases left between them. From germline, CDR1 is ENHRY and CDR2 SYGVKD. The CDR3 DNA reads TGTGCCATCAGTGAGATCAAGTTTGAGGGCCACTCCTACGAGCAGTACTTC. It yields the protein CAISEIKFEGHSYEQYF.

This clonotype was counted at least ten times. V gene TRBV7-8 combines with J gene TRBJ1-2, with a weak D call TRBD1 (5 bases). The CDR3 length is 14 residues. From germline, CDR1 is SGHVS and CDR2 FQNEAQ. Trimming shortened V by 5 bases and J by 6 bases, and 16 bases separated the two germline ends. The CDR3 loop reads CASSLTALTNGYTF. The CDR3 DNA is TGTGCCAGCAGCCTGACAGCCCTGACGAATGGCTACACCTTC.

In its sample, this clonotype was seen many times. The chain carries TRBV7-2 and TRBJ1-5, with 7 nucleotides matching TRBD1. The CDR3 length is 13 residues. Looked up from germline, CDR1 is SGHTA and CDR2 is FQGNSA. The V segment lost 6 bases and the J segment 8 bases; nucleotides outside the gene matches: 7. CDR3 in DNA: TGTGCCAGCAGTTCGACAGGGAGGGAGCCCCAGCATTTT. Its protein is CASSSTGREPQHF.

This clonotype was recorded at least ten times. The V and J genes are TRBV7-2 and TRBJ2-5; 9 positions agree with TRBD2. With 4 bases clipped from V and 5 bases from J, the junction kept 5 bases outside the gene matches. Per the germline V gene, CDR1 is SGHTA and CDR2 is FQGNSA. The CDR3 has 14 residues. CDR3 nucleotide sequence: TGTGCCAGCAGCTCCATAGCGGGAGTTGAGACCCAGTACTTC. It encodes CASSSIAGVETQYF.

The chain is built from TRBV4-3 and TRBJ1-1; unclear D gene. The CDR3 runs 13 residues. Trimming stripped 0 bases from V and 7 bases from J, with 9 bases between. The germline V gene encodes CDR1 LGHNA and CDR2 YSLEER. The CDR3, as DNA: TGCGCCAGCAGCCAAGAGCCGGTACTTGAAGCTTTCTTT. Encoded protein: CASSQEPVLEAFF.

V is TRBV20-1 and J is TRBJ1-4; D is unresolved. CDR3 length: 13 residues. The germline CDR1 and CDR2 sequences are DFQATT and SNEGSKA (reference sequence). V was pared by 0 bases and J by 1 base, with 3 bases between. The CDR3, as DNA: TGCAGTGCTAGAGATGGAACTAATGAAAAACTGTTTTTT. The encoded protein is CSARDGTNEKLFF.

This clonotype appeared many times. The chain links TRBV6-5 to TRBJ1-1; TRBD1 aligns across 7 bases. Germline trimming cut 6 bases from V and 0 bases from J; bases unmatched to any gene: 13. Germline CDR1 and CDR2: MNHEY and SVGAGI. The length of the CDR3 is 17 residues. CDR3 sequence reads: CASRTDRIVLMNTEAFF. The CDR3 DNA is TGTGCCAGCAGAACGGACAGGATCGTACTCATGAACACTGAAGCTTTCTTT.

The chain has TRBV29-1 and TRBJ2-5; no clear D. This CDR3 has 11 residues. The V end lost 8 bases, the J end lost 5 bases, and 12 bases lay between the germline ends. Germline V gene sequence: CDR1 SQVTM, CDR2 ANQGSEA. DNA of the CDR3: TGCAGCTTAGTCATCGAGGAGACCCAGTACTTC. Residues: CSLVIEETQYF.

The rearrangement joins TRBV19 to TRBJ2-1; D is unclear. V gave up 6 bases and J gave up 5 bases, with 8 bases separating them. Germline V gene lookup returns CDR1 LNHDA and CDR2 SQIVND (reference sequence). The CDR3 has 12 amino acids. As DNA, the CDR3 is TGTGCCAGTAGACAGAGCCACAATGAGCAGTTCTTC. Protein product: CASRQSHNEQFF.

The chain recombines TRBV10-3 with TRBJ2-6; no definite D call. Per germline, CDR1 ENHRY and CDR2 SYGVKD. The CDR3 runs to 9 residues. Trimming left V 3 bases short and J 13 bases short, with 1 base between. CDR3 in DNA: TGTGCCATCAGTGATGTCCTGACTTTC. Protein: CAISDVLTF.

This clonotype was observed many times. CDR3 protein: CAISEPGQYYGYTF. In DNA form, the CDR3 reads TGTGCCATCAGTGAGCCGGGACAGTACTATGGCTACACCTTC. J is TRBJ1-2 and V is TRBV10-3, with 7 bases that match TRBD1. The trim removed 2 bases at V and 3 bases at J, leaving 3 bases unmatched. CDR1 and CDR2 from the germline V gene are ENHRY and SYGVKD. This CDR3 region has 14 residues.

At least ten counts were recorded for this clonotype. In nucleotides, the CDR3 is TGTGCCAGCAGTGTCGGGAGACAGACCCAGTACTTC. Protein sequence: CASSVGRQTQYF. The J gene is TRBJ2-5, the V gene TRBV2; D is perhaps TRBD2 (6 bases). Germline V gene lookup returns CDR1 SNHLY and CDR2 FYNNEI. The CDR3 length is 12 residues. V lost 4 bases to trimming and J lost 6 bases, with 9 bases between them.